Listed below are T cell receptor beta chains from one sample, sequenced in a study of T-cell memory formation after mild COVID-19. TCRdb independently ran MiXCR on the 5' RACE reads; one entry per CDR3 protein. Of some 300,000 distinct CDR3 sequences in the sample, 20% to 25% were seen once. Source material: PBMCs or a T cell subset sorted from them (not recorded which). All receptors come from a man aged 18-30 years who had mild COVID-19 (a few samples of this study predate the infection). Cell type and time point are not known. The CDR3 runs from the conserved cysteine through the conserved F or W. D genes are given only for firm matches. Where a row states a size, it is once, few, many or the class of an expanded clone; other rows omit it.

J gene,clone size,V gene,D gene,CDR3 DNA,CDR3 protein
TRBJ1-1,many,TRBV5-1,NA,TGCGCCAGCAGCTTGATTGACCCGAACACTGAAGCTTTCTTT,CASSLIDPNTEAFF
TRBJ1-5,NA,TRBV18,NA,TGTGCCAGCTCACCGCCCGGGGTGGGCAATCAGCCCCAGCATTTT,CASSPPGVGNQPQHF
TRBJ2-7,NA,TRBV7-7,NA,TGTGCCAGCAGCCCCGCCGACAGCTCCTACGAGCAGTACTTC,CASSPADSSYEQYF
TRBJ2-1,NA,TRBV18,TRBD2,TGTGCCAGCTCACCACAGACTAGCGGGGGGGCAGGAAATGAGCAGTTCTTC,CASSPQTSGGAGNEQFF
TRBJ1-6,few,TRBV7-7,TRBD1,TGTGCTAGCAGCTTAGACAGGGTCTCACCCCTCCACTTT,CASSLDRVSPLHF
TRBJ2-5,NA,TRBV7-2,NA,TGTGCCAGCAGCTTAGCGTTGAGGGCTGGGGAGACCCAGTACTTC,CASSLALRAGETQYF
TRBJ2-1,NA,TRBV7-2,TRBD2,TGTGCCAGCAGCACACCGGCAGCGGGAAGCTCCTACAATGAGCAGTTCTTC,CASSTPAAGSSYNEQFF
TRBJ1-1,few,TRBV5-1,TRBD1,TGCGCCAGCAGCTGGACAGGGCTGACTGAAGCTTTCTTT,CASSWTGLTEAFF
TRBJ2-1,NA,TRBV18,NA,TGTGCCAGCTCACGGAGTGACAGTTACAATGAGCAGTTCTTC,CASSRSDSYNEQFF
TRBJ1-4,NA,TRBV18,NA,TGTGCCAGCTCACCGTACTCGGGGGAGGATGAAAAACTGTTTTTT,CASSPYSGEDEKLFF